This T cell receptor beta chain was sequenced in a study of T cells in Graves' hyperthyroidism and ophthalmopathy. TCR beta CDR3 regions were amplified from RNA transcripts. Using the HTBI primer set, a first-round RT-PCR was run on the TCR CDR3. TCRdb itself ran the multiplex PCR reads through MiXCR, one entry per CDR3 protein. The sample holds 340,000 or so distinct CDR3 sequences; 15% to 20% are singletons and the top ten take roughly 49%. CDR1 LGHDT and CDR2 YNNKEL come from the germline V gene (reference sequence). V lost 1 base and J 3 bases, leaving 6 bases between the germline ends. The CDR3 has 14 residues. The study's findings and limits: A model of 13 V-J features distinguished ophthalmopathy from stable hyperthyroidism.

In regard to this clonotype: Antigen unknown.

Material for sequencing was blood. This chain joins TRBV3-1 and TRBJ2-2, with D unresolved. This receptor was identified in a woman aged 50 to 60 with Graves' hyperthyroidism. The CDR3 nucleotides are TGTGCCAGCAGCCAAGCCCGGGACACCGGGGAGCTGTTTTTT. Protein product: CASSQARDTGELFF.